Each of the 15 T cell receptor beta chains below was sequenced from the same sample in a study of cytomegalovirus exposure and HLA in healthy donors. PCR was performed using 60 Vbeta and 13 Jbeta primers. Assay used: immunoSEQ multiplex PCR; TCRdb lists only in-frame clones, some missing. Counted here are about 120,000 clones, 70% to 85% occurring once; the ten biggest clones make up around 3%. The material sequenced was PBMCs. Every receptor here comes from a woman aged 45 to 65 in good health and CMV-seronegative.

The V gene is TRBV28, the J gene TRBJ2-3; D perhaps matches TRBD2 (7 bases). Germline V gene data show CDR1 as MDHEN and CDR2 as SYDVKM. Deletions cut 7 bases from V and 2 bases from J, with 22 bases between. The CDR3 loop spans 17 amino acids. As DNA, the CDR3 is TGTGCCAGCACGAGGGTATTTAGGGGGAGGGCCACAGATACGCAGTATTTT. This encodes CASTRVFRGRATDTQYF.

CDR3 DNA: TGTGCCAGCAGCTTGGACCCGGGAGGGGTAGGGACCCAGTACTTC. Translating gives CASSLDPGGVGTQYF. V and J are TRBV5-4 and TRBJ2-5; the match to TRBD2 covers 8 bases. This CDR3 spans 15 amino acids. The germline gives CDR1 SGHNT, CDR2 YYREEE (reference sequence). V gave up 0 bases and J gave up 7 bases; unmatched junction bases: 8.

The V and J genes are TRBV28 and TRBJ2-3, with 7 bases identical to TRBD1. Trimming cost V 10 bases and J 2 bases; bases outside gene matches: 12. The CDR3 runs 15 residues. Germline CDR1 is MDHEN and CDR2 is SYDVKM. The CDR3 spells CATLATGMDTDTQYF. Written as DNA, the CDR3 is TGTGCCACCCTCGCGACAGGGATGGACACAGATACGCAGTATTTT.

V and J are TRBV28 and TRBJ2-2; D possibly corresponds to TRBD1 (6 bases). There are 14 residues in the CDR3. Trimming removed 7 bases from V and 6 bases from J, with 15 bases in between. Germline V CDR1 and CDR2: MDHEN, SYDVKM. The CDR3 protein is CASTTLQGPGELFF. The CDR3 nucleotides read TGTGCCAGCACCACTCTGCAGGGGCCCGGGGAGCTGTTTTTT.

This clone was recorded a few times. The chain carries TRBV27 and TRBJ1-5; 7 bases are a match to TRBD1. This CDR3 spans 14 amino acids. Germline assignment: CDR1 MNHEY and CDR2 SMNVEV (reference sequence). J lost 4 bases, V lost 10 bases, and 10 bases had no gene match. As DNA, the CDR3 is TGTGCCACCCATCCGACGGGACAGAATCAGCCCCAGCATTTT. It yields the protein CATHPTGQNQPQHF.

This chain uses TRBV14 with TRBJ2-7, with no clear D. This CDR3 spans 12 amino acids. Germline V gene sequence: CDR1 SGHDN, CDR2 FVKESK. With 2 bases removed from V and 6 bases from J, the gap between germline ends came to 8 bases. CDR3 amino acids: CASSQSVAEQYF. CDR3 nucleotides: TGTGCCAGCAGCCAAAGTGTGGCCGAGCAGTACTTC.

This clone appeared once. V usage is TRBV14 and J usage is TRBJ2-1; D is possibly TRBD2 (5 bases). The CDR3 extends over 11 amino acids. The V end lost 4 bases, the J end lost 12 bases, and 10 bases lay between the germline ends. Germline V CDR1 and CDR2: SGHDN, FVKESK. The CDR3 sequence: CASSLGLWQFF. CDR3 bases: TGTGCCAGCAGCCTAGGACTTTGGCAGTTCTTC.

The chain has TRBV5-1 and TRBJ2-3; D gene unclear. CDR3 size: 15 residues. Germline assignment: CDR1 SGHRS and CDR2 YFSETQ. Trimming removed 4 bases at V and 0 bases at J, with 12 bases between. The CDR3, as DNA: TGCGCCAGCAGCCCAGACTCAACTAGCACAGATACGCAGTATTTT. It translates to CASSPDSTSTDTQYF.

The J gene is TRBJ2-7, the V gene TRBV6-1, with 8 bases matching TRBD1. CDR3 length: 12 amino acids. The V segment lost 10 bases and the J segment 3 bases; nucleotides outside the gene matches: 5. CDR1 and CDR2 from the germline V gene are MNHNS and SASEGT. The CDR3 region is CAIADRDYEQYF. The CDR3 region has the DNA TGTGCCATCGCGGACAGGGACTACGAGCAGTACTTC.

Concerning this clone: Germline and junction disagree at one end, which may indicate a read error. Here the CDR3 DNA reads TGTGCCAACAGTTTAGTTCTAGCGGGGGTTAGCACAGATACGCAGTATTTT. Its translation: CANSLVLAGVSTDTQYF. The chain employs TRBV28 and TRBJ2-3; 10 positions match TRBD2. This CDR3 is 17 amino acids long. Germline assignment: CDR1 MDHEN and CDR2 SYDVKM.

The V call is TRBV28, the J call TRBJ2-2, with TRBD2 as a possible D gene (6 bases). CDR1 is MDHEN, CDR2 SYDVKM, per germline. The V end was cut by 4 bases, the J end by 5 bases, with 11 bases between. The CDR3 runs to 14 residues. The CDR3 loop is CASSYPGGTGELFF. The DNA of the CDR3 is TGTGCCAGCAGTTACCCCGGGGGAACCGGGGAGCTGTTTTTT. The whole variable domain, filled in from reference TRBV28 and TRBJ2-2, reads DVKVTQSSRYLVKRTGEKVFLECVQDMDHENMFWYRQDPGLGLRLIYFSYDVKMKEKGDIPEGYSVSREKKERFSLILESASTNQTSMYLCASSYPGGTGELFFGEGSRLTVL.

This chain links TRBV19 with TRBJ1-1; 7 bases agree with TRBD1. This CDR3 comprises 15 residues. Germline trimming cut 5 bases from V and 0 bases from J; bases unmatched to any gene: 6. Germline V gene data show CDR1 as LNHDA and CDR2 as SQIVND (reference sequence). The CDR3 protein is CASSLDRPMNTEAFF. The CDR3 nucleotides read TGTGCCAGTAGTTTGGACAGGCCCATGAACACTGAAGCTTTCTTT.

This clone was detected once. This chain connects TRBV28 to TRBJ1-2, with 7 bases fitting TRBD1. This CDR3 contains 14 residues. V shed 3 bases and J 4 bases; nucleotides not matched to a gene: 5. CDR1 is MDHEN and CDR2 is SYDVKM in the germline V gene. The CDR3 region is CASSLYQGGYGYTF. CDR3 bases: TGTGCCAGCAGTTTGTACCAGGGGGGCTATGGCTACACCTTC.

This sequence joins TRBV7-2 and TRBJ2-1; TRBD2 aligns across 13 bases. From germline, CDR1 is SGHTA and CDR2 FQGNSA. With V trimmed by 6 bases and J by 8 bases, 10 bases remained unmatched. The CDR3 sequence is 16 residues long. This chain's CDR3 is CASSQGTSGNLDEQFF. In DNA form, the CDR3 reads TGTGCCAGCAGTCAAGGGACTAGCGGGAATTTGGATGAGCAGTTCTTC.

The rearrangement joins TRBV5-6 to TRBJ2-3; tentatively, D is TRBD1 (7 bases). The CDR3 runs 12 residues. Germline values: CDR1 SGHDT, CDR2 YYEEEE. The V end lost 5 bases, the J end lost 10 bases, and 14 bases lay between the germline ends. The CDR3 DNA reads as TGTGCCAGCAGGAGACAGGGACTCGCGCAGTATTTT. It specifies CASRRQGLAQYF.